In this sample, the clone carrying this TCR beta chain turned up once. This CDR3 comprises 16 residues. This sample stems from a study of T cell changes during pregnancy in multiple sclerosis. TCRdb keeps only in-frame clones here, not all; method: immunoSEQ multiplex PCR. The sample holds about 40,000 clones; 70% to 90% are singletons and the top ten take roughly 0.53%. The sequence was collected from a female donor with multiple sclerosis, enrolled in a pregnancy study. This chain connects TRBV12-2 to TRBJ1-5; TRBD1 is the table's D call, not checked against the DNA. TRBV12-2 is labeled a pseudogene. Sequences were derived from CD4+ T cells from peripheral blood mononuclear cells, sampled in the first trimester of pregnancy. In nucleotides, the CDR3 is TGTGCAAGTCGCCCCGGTCAGGGGATAAAAAATCAGCCCCAGCATTTT. Translated: CASRPGQGIKNQPQHF.